This TCR beta chain is from a study of beta chain features in type 1 diabetes. Study conclusions and caveats: Shorter TCRB CDR3s, moderately but significantly so, marked every one of the four CD4+ subsets in Type 1 diabetes patients.

Every isolated RNA sample was fully reverse transcribed, so sequencing captured expressed TCRB transcripts. The protocol was immunoSEQ multiplex PCR, while the TCRdb copy is restricted to in-frame clones and leaves out a portion. The sample lists under 900,000 clones; about a sixth were seen once. Stem cell-like memory, regulatory, central memory and naive CD4+ cells were sorted via CD45RO/CCR7/CD25/CD127/CD95/CD27. The CDR3 loop spans 15 amino acids. Germline loops: CDR1 LNHDA, CDR2 SQIVND (reference sequence). V shed 5 bases and J 8 bases; nucleotides not matched to a gene: 14. To note about this clone: Antigen specificity is unknown.

Specimen: naive CD4+ T cells from blood. The sequence was obtained from a woman between 18 and 29 years old in good health. The V call is TRBV19, the J call TRBJ1-1; 7 bases align to TRBD1. The DNA for the CDR3 is TGTGCCAGTAGTCCTCACGGCGAAGGGACAGCCGAAGCTTTCTTT. Translated, it gives CASSPHGEGTAEAFF.